These 17 T cell receptor beta chains originate from one sample sequenced in a study of cytomegalovirus exposure and HLA in healthy donors (dated by TCRdb to the late 2010s). Library construction relied on the immunoSEQ multiplex PCR assay. For the multiplex PCR, a mixture combining 60 forward primers for TCR Vbeta segments and 13 reverse primers for TCR Jbeta segments was used. TCRdb re-hosts the immuneACCESS table, in-frame sequences only. Its copies lack some clones; in the studies checked, an unresolved V gene accounts for under half of them, and the cause for the rest is not known. This sample has 110,000 to 150,000 clones in its table, and more than 75% of those were observed once. The ten top clones hold around 2.9% of the sample. The sequencing input was PBMCs. These receptors originate from a female donor in good health and CMV-seronegative.

The CDR3 nucleotides are TGCGCCAGCAGTGTTGGACTACGAGATTACGAGAGGCAGTACTTC. Translating it yields CASSVGLRDYERQYF. The chain has TRBV10-2 and TRBJ2-7; D is possibly TRBD2 (6 bases). CDR1 is WSHSY, CDR2 SAAADI, per germline. CDR3 size: 15 residues. V shed 4 bases and J shed 9 bases, with 22 bases lying between them.

The rearrangement links TRBV28 to TRBJ1-5, with D possibly being TRBD1 (5 bases). V was shortened by 8 bases and J by 7 bases, with 15 bases between the two germline ends. Germline V gene data show CDR1 as MDHEN and CDR2 as SYDVKM. The CDR3 runs to 13 residues. The CDR3 nucleotides read TGTGCCAGCTATGGAGGGGTTCAACAGCCCCAGCATTTT. This codes for CASYGGVQQPQHF.

This chain joins TRBV28 and TRBJ2-7; D is ambiguous. The V gene lost 6 bases and the J gene lost 6 bases, with 18 bases spanning the gap. The CDR3 has 14 amino acids. Per germline, CDR1 MDHEN and CDR2 SYDVKM. The CDR3 DNA sequence: TGTGCCAGCAGGATATCAAGATGGGCCCCCGAGCAGTACTTC. This gives the protein CASRISRWAPEQYF.

V gene TRBV11-2 combines with J gene TRBJ2-6, with D possibly matching TRBD1 (6 bases). The CDR3 covers 17 residues. Germline V CDR1 and CDR2: SGHAT, FQNNGV. V lost 4 bases and J lost 0, with 13 bases in between. The CDR3 nucleotides read TGTGCCAGCAGCTACCGGGACACTGACTCTGGGGCCAACGTCCTGACTTTC. Its protein is CASSYRDTDSGANVLTF.

The chain couples TRBV14 to TRBJ2-5; D remains unclear. Germline assignment: CDR1 SGHDN and CDR2 FVKESK. This CDR3 spans 14 amino acids. With 0 bases removed from V and 1 base from J, the gap between germline ends came to 6 bases. The CDR3 DNA is TGTGCCAGCAGCCAAGATTTCATCCAAGAGACCCAGTACTTC. It encodes CASSQDFIQETQYF.

The V and J genes are TRBV19 and TRBJ1-2; 9 bases map to TRBD1. CDR1 is LNHDA and CDR2 is SQIVND in the germline V gene (reference sequence). V lost 6 bases, J lost 7 bases, and 12 bases stayed unmatched. This CDR3 is 15 amino acids long. The DNA for the CDR3 is TGTGCCAGTAGCCACCAGGACAGGGGTTTTGCTGGCTACACCTTC. Encoded protein: CASSHQDRGFAGYTF.

The chain uses TRBV7-9 and TRBJ2-7; D perhaps matches TRBD2 (5 bases). The CDR3 runs 13 residues. The V and J ends lost 5 bases and 5 bases respectively, with 13 bases between them. In germline, CDR1 is SEHNR, CDR2 FQNEAQ (reference sequence). This CDR3 is CASSGRTRDEQYF. The CDR3 nucleotides are TGTGCCAGCAGCGGGCGGACTCGGGACGAGCAGTACTTC.

The chain joins TRBV19 to TRBJ1-5; possible D gene TRBD1, 6 bases. V was shortened by 5 bases and J by 0 bases, with 26 bases between the two germline ends. The CDR3 sequence is 20 residues long. The germline V gene has CDR1 LNHDA and CDR2 SQIVND (reference sequence). The CDR3 nucleotides read TGTGCCAGTAGTCCAAGGGATCTCCGTCAGGGGTGGAATAGCAATCAGCCCCAGCATTTT. Translated: CASSPRDLRQGWNSNQPQHF.

The chain is built from TRBV30 and TRBJ1-1, with TRBD1 as a possible D gene (6 bases). The V gene lost 8 bases and the J gene lost 7 bases, with 14 bases spanning the gap. This CDR3 is built from 11 residues. CDR1 and CDR2 (germline): GTSNPN, SVGIG (reference sequence). CDR3 protein: CAGLQGSEAFF. The CDR3 nucleotides read TGTGCCGGGCTTCAGGGGAGTGAAGCTTTCTTT. Filled out from reference TRBV30 and TRBJ1-1, the complete variable domain reads SQTIHQWPATLVQPVGSPLSLECTVEGTSNPNLYWYRQAAGRGLQLLFYSVGIGQISSEVPQNLSASRPQDRQFILSSKKLLLSDSGFYLCAGLQGSEAFFGQGTRLTVV.

The chain has TRBV9 and TRBJ2-5; 12 bases match TRBD2. The junction had 4 bases not matched to a gene; V was cut back by 0 bases and J by 4 bases. The CDR3 consists of 16 residues. Germline V gives CDR1 SGDLS, CDR2 YYNGEE. The CDR3: CASSVALAGGRETQYF. In nucleotides, the CDR3 is TGTGCCAGCAGCGTAGCGCTAGCGGGAGGGAGAGAGACCCAGTACTTC.

This chain uses TRBV28 with TRBJ1-2; 7 bases agree with TRBD1. The CDR3 loop spans 14 amino acids. The germline V gene has CDR1 MDHEN and CDR2 SYDVKM. The V segment lost 8 bases and the J segment 3 bases; nucleotides outside the gene matches: 9. CDR3 amino acids: CASARQGPYYGYTF. The CDR3, as DNA: TGTGCCAGCGCTAGACAGGGCCCCTACTATGGCTACACCTTC.

The chain employs TRBV5-6 and TRBJ2-1, with D hard to call. The germline gives CDR1 SGHDT, CDR2 YYEEEE. This CDR3 is 13 amino acids long. V gave up 5 bases and J gave up 4 bases, with 10 bases separating them. CDR3 residues: CASSSDTYNEQFF. CDR3 coding DNA: TGTGCCAGCAGTTCTGACACGTACAATGAGCAGTTCTTC.

The chain couples TRBV11-2 to TRBJ1-2, with 8 nucleotides matching TRBD1. The trim removed 2 bases at V and 8 bases at J, leaving 16 bases unmatched. This CDR3 region has 17 residues. In germline, CDR1 is SGHAT, CDR2 FQNNGV. The CDR3 spells CASSLPRGQGLLNGYTF. Here the CDR3 DNA reads TGTGCCAGCAGCTTACCGCGCGGACAGGGTCTTTTAAACGGCTACACCTTC.

The chain links TRBV27 to TRBJ2-2, with 9 bases matching TRBD1. J lost 7 bases, V lost 6 bases, and 6 bases had no gene match. The CDR3 spans 14 residues. Germline V gene lookup returns CDR1 MNHEY and CDR2 SMNVEV (reference sequence). The CDR3 bases are TGTGCCAGCAGAGGACAGGGGTGGATCGGGGAGCTGTTTTTT. Encoded protein: CASRGQGWIGELFF.

The chain recombines TRBV28 with TRBJ2-7, with 8 bases that match TRBD1. This CDR3 is 14 amino acids long. Germline trimming cut 6 bases from V and 3 bases from J; bases unmatched to any gene: 7. Germline CDR1 and CDR2: MDHEN and SYDVKM. CDR3 nucleotide sequence: TGTGCCAGCAGATTGGGACAGGCCTACTACGAGCAGTACTTC. Translation: CASRLGQAYYEQYF.

V is TRBV5-6 and J is TRBJ2-5; 7 nucleotides match TRBD1. The CDR3 spans 13 residues. V dropped 5 bases and J dropped 5; count of bases not matched to a gene: 6. From germline, CDR1 is SGHDT and CDR2 YYEEEE. This chain's CDR3 is CASSYDRVETQYF. The CDR3 DNA sequence: TGTGCCAGCAGTTACGACAGGGTGGAGACCCAGTACTTC.

The chain joins TRBV30 to TRBJ1-3; D is ambiguous. CDR3 length: 11 amino acids. The V end was cut by 5 bases, the J end by 4 bases, with 6 bases between. CDR1 and CDR2 (germline): GTSNPN, SVGIG (reference sequence). This chain's CDR3 is CAWRRGNTIYF. The CDR3 coding sequence is TGTGCCTGGCGTCGGGGAAACACCATATATTTT.